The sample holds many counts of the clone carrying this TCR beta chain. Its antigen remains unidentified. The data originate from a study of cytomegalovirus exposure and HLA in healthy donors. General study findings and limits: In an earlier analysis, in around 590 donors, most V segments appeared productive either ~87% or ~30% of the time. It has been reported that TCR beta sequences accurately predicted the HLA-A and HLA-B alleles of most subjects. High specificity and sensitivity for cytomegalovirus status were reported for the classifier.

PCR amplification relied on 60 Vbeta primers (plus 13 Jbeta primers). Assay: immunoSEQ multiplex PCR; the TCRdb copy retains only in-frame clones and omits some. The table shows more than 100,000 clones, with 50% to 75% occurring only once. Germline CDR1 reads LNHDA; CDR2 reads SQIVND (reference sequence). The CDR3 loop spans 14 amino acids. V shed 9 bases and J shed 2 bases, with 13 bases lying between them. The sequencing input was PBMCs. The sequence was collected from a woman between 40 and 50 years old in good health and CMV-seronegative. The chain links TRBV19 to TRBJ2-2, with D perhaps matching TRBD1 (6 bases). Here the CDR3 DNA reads TGTGCCAGCGTCAACAGGGTCAACACCGGGGAGCTGTTTTTT. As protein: CASVNRVNTGELFF.